By proportion, the clone carrying this T cell receptor beta chain is medium-sized. Its antigen is not known. This sample is drawn from a study of liver allograft versus peripheral blood T cells. The wider study: The study compared liver allograft T cell receptor repertoires against peripheral blood repertoires of liver transplant recipients.

A single record per CDR3 protein comes from TCRdb applying MiXCR to the reads. The sample consists of about 700 distinct CDR3 sequences, 15% to 20% of them appearing once. The CDR3 length is 17 residues. Germline V gives CDR1 MNHEY, CDR2 SMNVEV (reference sequence). V gave up 4 bases and J gave up 3 bases, with 16 bases separating them. Study conclusions and caveats: According to reports, the T cell receptor repertoires inside liver allografts differed from those in peripheral blood.

The origin of this receptor is a human patient who had a liver transplant. The graft donor may have given rise to some T cells. The chain links TRBV27 to TRBJ1-6, with a possible D match to TRBD1 (5 bases). The CDR3, as DNA: TGTGCCAGCAGTTCGGGACCGAGCTGGGGCTATAATTCACCCCTCCACTTT. Translated, it gives CASSSGPSWGYNSPLHF.